This is a list of T cell receptor beta chains from one sample in a study of blood T cell repertoires in COVID-19. Data came from immunoSEQ multiplex PCR; TCRdb stores just in-frame clones and leaves some out. Among a few hundred thousand clones, about nine tenths were seen once, and the ten largest hold 11%. Source material: peripheral blood. The receptors derive from a woman in her thirties with COVID-19, enrolled during active disease. Each CDR3 is given with its conserved first and last residue. D genes are given only for firm matches. Clone size is given for some rows only: seen once, a few or many times, or a class if the clone is expanded.

>NA|NA|15|TRBV11-2|TRBJ2-2
TGTGCCAGCAGAACCGTCAGGTCCAACACCGGGGAGCTGTTTTTT
CASRTVRSNTGELFF
>NA|TRBD2|15|TRBV6-5|TRBJ2-1
TGTGCCAGCAGGGCCGGGACTAGCATATTCAATGAGCAGTTCTTC
CASRAGTSIFNEQFF
>NA|NA|14|TRBV7-8|TRBJ2-3
TGTGCCAGCAGCCGAGGACTAAACACAGATACGCAGTATTTT
CASSRGLNTDTQYF
>NA|TRBD2|15|TRBV27|TRBJ2-7
TGTGCCAGCAGTTCCCATCCTAGCGGGAGCTACGAGCAGTACTTC
CASSSHPSGSYEQYF
>NA|NA|13|TRBV6-2/TRBV6-3|TRBJ2-3
TGTGCCAGCAGCACCCTCGGGACAGATACGCAGTATTTT
CASSTLGTDTQYF
>NA|TRBD1|14|TRBV7-2|TRBJ2-7
TGTGCCAGCAGCATCCGGGACAGGACCTACGAGCAGTACTTC
CASSIRDRTYEQYF
>NA|NA|15|TRBV18|TRBJ1-2
TGTGCCAGCTCACCGGACGCGTCGGGAACTGATGGCTACACCTTC
CASSPDASGTDGYTF
>NA|NA|15|TRBV7-6|TRBJ2-7
TGTGCCAGCAGCCCCGACCGCGGTACCATCTACGAGCAGTACTTC
CASSPDRGTIYEQYF
>few|NA|15|TRBV5-8|TRBJ2-7
TGTGCCAGCAGCTTTGGGTCGTACGGGTTCCACGAGCAGTACTTC
CASSFGSYGFHEQYF
>NA|NA|13|TRBV6-5|TRBJ2-3
TGTGCCAGCCGGGGGTTGGGCACAGATACGCAGTATTTT
CASRGLGTDTQYF
>NA|NA|12|TRBV7-9|TRBJ2-1
TGTGCCAGCAGCTTAGGACGGGATGAGCAGTTCTTC
CASSLGRDEQFF